Sequencing of this T cell receptor beta chain was carried out in a study of T cells after yellow fever vaccination. Study at large: Fractions low in cell number were prepared with SMART-Seq v4 Ultra Low Input.

TCR cDNA was made by 5'RACE template switching, adding a universal primer site and UMIs. Each CDR3 protein is one row after TCRdb ran MiXCR on the 5' RACE reads. The sample consists of a few hundred thousand distinct CDR3 sequences, 15% to 20% of them appearing once. The CDR3 contains 14 residues. Trimming stripped 8 bases from V and 2 bases from J, with 13 bases between. Germline loops: CDR1 SEHNR, CDR2 FQNEAQ (reference sequence). As regards this clonotype: Its antigen is as yet unknown.

Notes on the study in general: Post-booster reappearance was seen for most primary-vaccination clones (around 96% CD4, around 89% CD8).

Source: PBMCs, taken 15 days after the yellow fever booster vaccination. The V and J genes are TRBV7-9 and TRBJ2-1, with D perhaps matching TRBD1 (6 bases). This TCR was sampled from a man aged 25-45 years who received the YFV17D yellow fever vaccine. The CDR3 coding sequence is TGTGCCAGCGGATTAGACAGGCCCTACAATGAGCAGTTCTTC. It codes for CASGLDRPYNEQFF.